The rows below give T cell receptor beta chains drawn from one sample of a study of blood T cell repertoires in COVID-19. The protocol was immunoSEQ multiplex PCR, while the TCRdb copy is restricted to in-frame clones and leaves out a portion. The sample lists roughly 200,000 clones, roughly 85% seen once, with about 4.1% in the top ten. Material for sequencing was PBMCs or T cells enriched from blood (not recorded which). The receptors originated from a woman aged 35 to 49 with acute COVID-19. Each CDR3 is given with its conserved first and last residue. The order of the fields is V gene, D gene, clone size, J gene, CDR3 DNA, CDR3 protein. D genes are given only for firm matches. Clone size is given for some rows only: seen once, a few or many times, or a class if the clone is expanded.

TRBV2	TRBD1	NA	TRBJ2-5	TGTGCCAGTCACGCCGGGACAGGGGATCAGGAGACCCAGTACTTC	CASHAGTGDQETQYF
TRBV19	NA	few	TRBJ1-5	TGTGCCAGTAGTGCACAGGGCGGGCAGCCCCAGCATTTT	CASSAQGGQPQHF
TRBV9	NA	NA	TRBJ1-1	TGTGCCAGCAGCGTGGCCGCGAACACTGAAGCTTTCTTT	CASSVAANTEAFF
TRBV7-3	TRBD1	NA	TRBJ2-2	TGTGCCAGCAGCCCAGGGACAGGGGTTTCGACCGGGGAGCTGTTTTTT	CASSPGTGVSTGELFF
TRBV5-1	NA	NA	TRBJ1-6	TGCGCCAGCAGCTCCGGCCAGACAGGAAGCTCCTATAATTCACCCCTCCACTTT	CASSSGQTGSSYNSPLHF
TRBV7-2	NA	NA	TRBJ1-1	TGTGCCACTCGCGCGGGGTTGAACACTGAAGCTTTCTTT	CATRAGLNTEAFF
TRBV11-2	TRBD1	NA	TRBJ1-6	TGTGCCAGCAGCTTCATTGGACAGGGCATCTCACCCCTCCACTTT	CASSFIGQGISPLHF
TRBV5-1	NA	once	TRBJ2-1	TGCGCCAGCAGCTTAGCGGCCCACTCCTACAATGAGCAGTTCTTC	CASSLAAHSYNEQFF
TRBV3-1/TRBV3-2	NA	NA	TRBJ2-1	TGTGCCAGCAGCCCGCCCCTCAGGAAGTCACAGTTCTTC	CASSPPLRKSQFF
TRBV27	TRBD1	NA	TRBJ2-1	TGTGCCAGCAGTCCATCCGGGACAGGCTACAATGAGCAGTTCTTC	CASSPSGTGYNEQFF
TRBV5-1	TRBD2	NA	TRBJ2-5	TGCGCCAGCAGCTTGGGGCTAGCGGTGACCCAAGAGACCCAGTACTTC	CASSLGLAVTQETQYF
TRBV28	NA	NA	TRBJ1-2	TGTGCCAGCAGGTCCATGCCAGGGGCGAACTATGGCTACACCTTC	CASRSMPGANYGYTF
TRBV2	NA	NA	TRBJ1-1	TGTGCCAGCAGGGGTCTATTAGCGGGGGCCCCAGTGGCTTTCTTT	CASRGLLAGAPVAFF
TRBV28	TRBD1	NA	TRBJ1-4	TGTGCCAGCAGTTTCCGACAGGGCTGGTCTGAAAAACTGTTTTTT	CASSFRQGWSEKLFF
TRBV7-2	NA	NA	TRBJ2-6	TGTGCCAGCAGAGCAGGGTCTGGGGCCAACGTCCTGACTTTC	CASRAGSGANVLTF
TRBV2	NA	NA	TRBJ1-5	TGTGCCAGCAGTGTCACAGGGAATCAGCCCCAGCATTTT	CASSVTGNQPQHF
TRBV28	TRBD2	few	TRBJ2-7	TGTGCCAGCACCACTTTTAGCGGGAGGGCCCACGAGCAGTACTTC	CASTTFSGRAHEQYF
TRBV24-1	TRBD2	NA	TRBJ2-7	TGTGCCACCAGTGATCCAGGACTAGGTTCCTACGAGCAGTACTTC	CATSDPGLGSYEQYF
TRBV7-2	TRBD1	NA	TRBJ2-3	TGTGCCAGCAGCTTAGTCGGGACAGGGGGCGCAGATACGCAGTATTTT	CASSLVGTGGADTQYF